The T cell receptor (beta chain) under discussion was sequenced for a study of read filtering for tumor transcriptome and immune sequencing. Study as a whole: 8 patients were R-ISS I, roughly 15 were R-ISS II, 7 were R-ISS III.

Germline assignment: CDR1 SEHNR and CDR2 FQNEAQ (reference sequence). Trimming took 5 bases from V and 0 from J, leaving 14 bases between them. The CDR3 is made up of 16 amino acids. Study-wide results and limits: Correlation between methods rose after single-read clonotypes were removed. Approximately 80% of IR-seq clonotypes had one read, totaling around 3.5% of reads; RNA-seq: 74.6% and 44.6%.

This clonotype was recorded many times. No antigen is known for it. Bone marrow was sampled from every patient at the time of active disease. Molecular barcoded adaptors covering alpha/delta and beta/gamma chains were used on about 390 ng RNA. Using its own MiXCR run on the reads, TCRdb lists one record per CDR3 protein. The sample includes around 130,000 distinct CDR3 sequences, roughly 13% of them seen just once. This sequence was found in a donor at least 40 years old with multiple myeloma. Sequenced input: a population of CD138-negative cells sorted from bone marrow. The chain carries TRBV7-9 and TRBJ2-1; D may be TRBD2 (5 bases). The chain's CDR3 is CASSPEGGSSYNEQFF. The CDR3 bases are TGTGCCAGCAGCCCCGAGGGCGGAAGCTCCTACAATGAGCAGTTCTTC. Drawing the rest from reference TRBV7-9 and TRBJ2-1, the complete variable domain is DTGVSQNPRHKITKRGQNVTFRCDPISEHNRLYWYRQTLGQGPEFLTYFQNEAQLEKSRLLSDRFSAERPKGSFSTLEIQRTEQGDSAMYLCASSPEGGSSYNEQFFGPGTRLTVL.